This T cell receptor beta chain was obtained from a study of T cells in Graves' hyperthyroidism and ophthalmopathy. Broader study findings: Separating ophthalmopathy from stable hyperthyroidism was achieved by a 13 V-J model. Appearing also in blood were most of the thyroid clonotypes expanded above 0.001.

Remarks on this clonotype: Its antigen is still unknown.

This CDR3 has 15 amino acids. The trim removed 5 bases at V and 1 base at J, leaving 4 bases unmatched. In germline, CDR1 is KGHDR, CDR2 SFDVKD. Authors of the study amplified TCR beta CDR3 regions from RNA transcripts. The study used the HTBI primer set for a first-round RT-PCR of the TCR CDR3. Via MiXCR, TCRdb re-called the multiplex PCR reads, giving one row per CDR3 protein. The sample consists of fewer than 650,000 distinct CDR3 sequences, around 14% of them appearing once. Thyroid ultrasound and orbital computed tomography, with clinical symptoms and serum thyroxine and TRAb, informed diagnoses.

Material for sequencing was blood. This sequence was found in a woman under 40 with Graves' hyperthyroidism that later progressed to Graves' ophthalmopathy. The gene calls are TRBV24-1 and TRBJ2-5, with 9 bases aligning to TRBD1. The DNA of the CDR3 is TGTGCCACCAGTGGGGGACAGGGAACCCAAGAGACCCAGTACTTC. It encodes CATSGGQGTQETQYF.